These T cell receptor beta chains were read from a single sample in a study of cytomegalovirus exposure and HLA in healthy donors. Only in-frame clones appear in the TCRdb table, and some are missing; sequencing was by immunoSEQ multiplex PCR. Among around 210,000 clones listed, about 88% were seen once. Sequenced material: PBMCs. Every receptor here comes from a girl aged 2 to 10 in good health and CMV-seronegative. CDR3s include the opening cysteine and the closing phenylalanine or tryptophan.

v_gene,CDR3aa
TRBV6-4,CASSANYAETQYF
TRBV5-4,CASSQGIAGAYEQYF
TRBV5-4,CASSLDSQGQTRGYTF
TRBV29-1,CSGAGLIHIQYF
TRBV7-3,CASSLLRADTQYF
TRBV5-1,CASSPGIALPYEQYF
TRBV15,CATSRNRGNQPQHF
TRBV6-6,CASSSDRGLGYTF
TRBV9,CASSGGTANTEAFF
TRBV30,CAWSGLAGVGTDTQYF
TRBV18,CASSRLGDQPQHF
TRBV2,CASSPGTYNQPQHF
TRBV6-1,CASSPGVSTDTQYF
TRBV7-9,CASSLVGLGNTIYF
TRBV5-1,CASSPGSNTDTQYF
TRBV5-1,CASSLTGTYEQYF
TRBV2,CASSPTRRHLNTEAFF
TRBV6-1,CASSEASGRKPQHF
TRBV18,CASSPAGTGSYEQYF
TRBV19,CASSRTSGSPNEQYF
TRBV18,CASSPSSGANVLTF
TRBV18,CASSLPGQEYEQYF
TRBV28,CASSLWTGGGSPLHF
TRBV9,CASNRGIEGYTF
TRBV2,CASKRTGGIGETQYF
TRBV9,CASSVSTGFYEKLFF
TRBV6-5,CASRPGTGLISPLHF
TRBV5-8,CASSLQGGRSTEAFF
TRBV10-1,CASSRDRGTGELFF
TRBV7-9,CASSRGQVNYNEQFF
TRBV7-9,CASSSRESGANVLTF
TRBV2,CASSLTANTLEAFF
TRBV7-9,CASSSQGATQPQHF
TRBV9,CASSSRLAGGQETQYF
TRBV19,CASSIGRGGRRSPGELFF
TRBV9,CASSVDRAGGGTGELFF
TRBV5-6,CASSLRGGGDTQYF
TRBV6-4,CASSEGGRDTDTQYF
TRBV29-1,CSVVRGPTYNEQFF
TRBV6-4,CASSERAGTGELFF
TRBV6-5,CASSYSPIVGHNEQFF
TRBV4-1,CASSQEGVAGPSETQYF